This TCR beta chain stems from a study of shared T cell receptors in the human thymus. Some clones are missing from TCRdb's copy, which holds only in-frame ones; the method was immunoSEQ multiplex PCR. The top ten hold about 0.013% of the sample, which has hundreds of thousands of clones, around 82% seen once. The V and J ends lost 5 bases and 0 bases respectively, with 14 bases between them. This CDR3 has 16 amino acids. Germline V gene sequence: CDR1 LGHNT, CDR2 FRNRAP. These data also formed part of another study, on human thymus T cells.

The sequencing sample was made of thymocytes. The TCR comes from a boy under two years old with a congenital heart defect. This chain joins TRBV12-5 and TRBJ2-1; perhaps TRBD2 as D (5 bases). CDR3: CASGPRRSGSYNEQFF. The CDR3, as DNA: TGTGCTAGTGGTCCCCGGAGGAGTGGCTCCTACAATGAGCAGTTCTTC.